Listed below are T cell receptor beta chains from one sample, sequenced in a study of T cell responses to AZD1222 COVID-19 vaccine. The method was immunoSEQ multiplex PCR; TCRdb's version includes in-frame clones alone and lacks a portion of them. Of about 160,000 clones listed, roughly 90% are singletons. This material consisted of peripheral blood, taken on day 0 of AZD1222 vaccination. The receptors were gathered from an adult in good health. CDR3s include the opening cysteine and the closing phenylalanine or tryptophan. Each record gives: D gene, clone size, CDR3 length, V gene, J gene, CDR3 DNA, CDR3 protein. D genes are given only for firm matches. Size is omitted from some rows. Given values are once, few, many or a class for expanded clones.

TRBD2	.	18	TRBV28	TRBJ2-5	TGTGCCAGCAGGAAGACGGGACTAGCGGCGGCTAAGGGAGAGACCCAGTACTTC	CASRKTGLAAAKGETQYF
.	.	13	TRBV30	TRBJ1-2	TGTGCCTGGAGTGTAGGGGGTGCCTATGGCTACACCTTC	CAWSVGGAYGYTF
.	.	15	TRBV7-3	TRBJ1-2	TGTGCCAGCAGCTTATGGGGGGCCCTTAACTATGGCTACACCTTC	CASSLWGALNYGYTF
TRBD2	once	16	TRBV6-5	TRBJ2-1	TGTGCCAGCAGTTATTCCACTAGCGGGGTTTGGAATGAGCAGTTCTTC	CASSYSTSGVWNEQFF
.	.	15	TRBV7-6	TRBJ1-1	TGTGCCAGCAGCCAACTTCGGGTCCCGAACACTGAAGCTTTCTTT	CASSQLRVPNTEAFF
.	.	14	TRBV5-4	TRBJ1-2	TGTGCCAGCAGCAGTAGTACAGGGAGGTATGGCTACACCTTC	CASSSSTGRYGYTF
TRBD1	.	13	TRBV28	TRBJ1-5	TGTGCCACCTCACAGGGGACCCGACAGCCCCAGCATTTT	CATSQGTRQPQHF
.	.	13	TRBV6-2/TRBV6-3	TRBJ2-7	TGTGCCAGCAGCTCCGGGTTCGCCTACGAGCAGTACTTC	CASSSGFAYEQYF
TRBD2	.	16	TRBV28	TRBJ2-3	TGTGCCAGCAGTTTATTGGGGGAGGGCTACACAGATACGCAGTATTTT	CASSLLGEGYTDTQYF
.	once	11	TRBV7-9	TRBJ1-2	TGTGCCAGCAGCCGGACTGATGGCTACACCTTC	CASSRTDGYTF
.	.	14	TRBV27	TRBJ1-6	TGTGCCAGCAGCCGGGGGCCTAATAATTCACCCCTCCACTTT	CASSRGPNNSPLHF
.	.	15	TRBV28	TRBJ1-5	TGTGCCAGCATCTCTTCAGGGGTTTTCAATCAGCCCCAGCATTTT	CASISSGVFNQPQHF
.	.	14	TRBV3-1/TRBV3-2	TRBJ2-1	TGTGCCAGCAGCCCCTTCGAGGCGGGACAGGAGCAGTTCTTC	CASSPFEAGQEQFF
.	.	15	TRBV7-3	TRBJ2-6	TGTGCCAGCAGCTTACAGGGAGCTGGGGCCAACGTCCTGACTTTC	CASSLQGAGANVLTF
.	.	16	TRBV4-3	TRBJ1-4	TGCGCCAGCAGCCAAGATTCTTCCGGCGGGGCAGAAAAACTGTTTTTT	CASSQDSSGGAEKLFF
.	once	15	TRBV9	TRBJ2-1	TGTGCCAGCAGCGTACTTGCAGCGGGCTACAATGAGCAGTTCTTC	CASSVLAAGYNEQFF
TRBD2	.	13	TRBV29-1	TRBJ2-3	TGCAGCGTGGAGCGGGGGGCCACAGATACGCAGTATTTT	CSVERGATDTQYF
TRBD1	.	16	TRBV18	TRBJ2-3	TGTGCCAGCTCACCTCCGTACACAGGGGGCACAGATACGCAGTATTTT	CASSPPYTGGTDTQYF
TRBD1	.	14	TRBV5-4	TRBJ2-7	TGTGCCAGCAGCTCGGGACAGGGAATAGGCGAGCAGTACTTC	CASSSGQGIGEQYF
TRBD2	.	17	TRBV9	TRBJ2-2	TGTGCCAGCAGCGAGCCACTAGCGGGGATGAACACCGGGGAGCTGTTTTTT	CASSEPLAGMNTGELFF
.	.	16	TRBV15	TRBJ1-6	TGTGCCACCAGCAGAGATCTCCACAGAACTAATTCACCCCTCCACTTT	CATSRDLHRTNSPLHF